The sequence of this TCR beta chain was determined in a study of blood T cell repertoires in COVID-19. Whole-study context: Collection of acute and convalescent COVID-19 samples took place in the United States, Italy and Spain. Sources were T cells, B-cell-depleted T cells, or PBMCs; the material itself was cDNA or gDNA.

Authors' processing steps: It was from reference gene primer amplification that nucleated cell counts were estimated. This table comes from immunoSEQ multiplex PCR, and its TCRdb copy is limited to in-frame clones, with some not included. D and trimming were read from the DNA, whereas the V and J calls and clone size are those reported in that table. The data contain around 50,000 clones, roughly 84% of them singletons. This TCR was recovered from a man between 45 and 60 years old with active COVID-19. The sequenced material came from peripheral blood.

In nucleotides, the CDR3 is TGTGCCAGCAGTGAGCACAGCTCCTACAATGAGCAGTTCTTC. Protein product: CASSEHSSYNEQFF. This chain uses TRBV28 with TRBJ2-1; no definite D call. CDR1 is MDHEN, CDR2 SYDVKM, per germline. The CDR3 totals 14 residues. The germline V and J ends were trimmed by 5 bases and 0 bases, with 8 bases remaining between them.